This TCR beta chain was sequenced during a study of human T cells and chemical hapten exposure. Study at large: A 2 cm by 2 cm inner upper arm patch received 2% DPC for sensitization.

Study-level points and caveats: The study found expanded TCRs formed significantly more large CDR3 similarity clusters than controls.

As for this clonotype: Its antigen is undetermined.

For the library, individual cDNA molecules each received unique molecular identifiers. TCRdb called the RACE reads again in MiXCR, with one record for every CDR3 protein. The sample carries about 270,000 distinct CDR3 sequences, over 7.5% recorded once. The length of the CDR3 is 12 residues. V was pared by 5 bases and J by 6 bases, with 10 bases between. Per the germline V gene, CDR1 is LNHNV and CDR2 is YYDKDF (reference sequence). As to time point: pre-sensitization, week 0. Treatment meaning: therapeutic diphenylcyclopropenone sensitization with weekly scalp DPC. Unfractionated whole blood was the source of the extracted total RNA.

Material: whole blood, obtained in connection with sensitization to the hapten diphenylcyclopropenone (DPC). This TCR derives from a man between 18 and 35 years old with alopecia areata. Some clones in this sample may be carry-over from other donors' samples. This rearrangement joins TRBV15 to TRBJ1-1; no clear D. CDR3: CATSLLGSEAFF. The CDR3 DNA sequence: TGTGCCACCAGCCTCCTAGGCTCTGAAGCTTTCTTT.